This T cell receptor (beta chain) was captured in a study of blood T cell repertoires in COVID-19. As for the study in general: The study drew acute and convalescent COVID-19 samples from the United States, Italy and Spain.

This CDR3 contains 15 residues. V lost 4 bases and J lost 0, with 10 bases in between. Germline-derived CDR1 and CDR2 are SNHLY and FYNNEI. Authors' analysis steps: Reference gene primer amplification yielded estimated nucleated cell counts. The assay was immunoSEQ multiplex PCR, and TCRdb's table has in-frame clones only and misses some. Clonal size and the V and J genes are those of that table, whereas D and trimming came from the DNA. The data hold some 150,000 clones, with approximately 91% observed a single time. All recovered Cohort 3 donors got two negative PCRs, got clearance, or saw symptom resolution.

The rearrangement uses TRBV2 and TRBJ1-3, with D tentatively TRBD1 (6 bases). Sequences were obtained from PBMCs or T cells enriched from blood (not recorded which). The sequence was obtained from a young woman who had recovered from COVID-19. In DNA form, the CDR3 reads TGTGCCAGCAGTGCCGACAGGAGCTCTGGAAACACCATATATTTT. Its protein product is CASSADRSSGNTIYF.